What follows are 22 T cell receptor beta chains derived from one specimen sequenced in a study of blood T cell repertoires in COVID-19. Clones were read by immunoSEQ multiplex PCR, and TCRdb kept only the in-frame ones, dropping some. The sample has a few hundred thousand clones; approximately 83% are singletons. The sample comprised peripheral blood. The receptors shown here come from a man in his thirties or forties who had recovered from COVID-19.

This rearrangement joins TRBV10-2 to TRBJ1-1, with D perhaps TRBD1 (5 bases). There are 12 residues in the CDR3. From germline, CDR1 is WSHSY and CDR2 SAAADI. The V gene lost 6 bases and the J gene lost 5 bases, with 10 bases spanning the gap. CDR3 DNA: TGCGCCAGCAGCGAACGGGGGACTGAAGCTTTCTTT. Translating it yields CASSERGTEAFF.

This chain links TRBV5-8 with TRBJ1-6; D remains ambiguous. V dropped 3 bases and J dropped 10 bases, with 20 bases sitting between them. The germline CDR1 and CDR2 sequences are SGHTS and YDEGEE. This CDR3 spans 16 amino acids. The CDR3 coding sequence is TGTGCCAGCAGCTCCCCCGGGTGGATAGGTGACTCACCCCTCCACTTT. It translates to CASSSPGWIGDSPLHF.

This chain joins TRBV5-5 and TRBJ1-6; 7 positions match TRBD1. The germline CDR1 and CDR2 sequences are SGHKS and YYEKEE (reference sequence). The CDR3 consists of 14 residues. After removal of 4 bases from V and 10 bases from J, the junction contained 8 bases not matched to a gene. CDR3 sequence reads: CASSLGQLISPLHF. In DNA form, the CDR3 reads TGTGCCAGCAGCCTGGGACAGTTAATATCACCCCTCCACTTT. The full variable domain, in which reference TRBV5-5 and TRBJ1-6 provide the parts outside the CDR3, is DAGVTQSPTHLIKTRGQQVTLRCSPISGHKSVSWYQQVLGQGPQFIFQYYEKEERGRGNFPDRFSARQFPNYSSELNVNALLLGDSALYLCASSLGQLISPLHFGNGTRLTVT.

There are many counts of this clone. The chain links TRBV18 to TRBJ2-2; D is perhaps TRBD1 (5 bases). V lost 3 bases, J lost 7 bases, and 15 bases lay in between. This CDR3 has 15 amino acids. Germline V gives CDR1 KGHSH, CDR2 LQKENI. CDR3 in amino acids: CASSPFARVGGELFF. The CDR3 nucleotides are TGTGCCAGCTCACCTTTCGCCAGGGTCGGCGGGGAGCTGTTTTTT.

This chain links TRBV7-2 with TRBJ2-5; the D is unclear. Trimming cost V 3 bases and J 7 bases, with 9 bases left between them. Germline CDR1 SGHTA, CDR2 FQGNSA. This CDR3 has 12 amino acids. The CDR3 DNA is TGTGCCAGCAGCTTGGGTCGGGTGACCCAGTACTTC. Residues: CASSLGRVTQYF.

This clone was detected only once. The chain joins TRBV6-1 to TRBJ1-2; no reliable D call. V was cut by 2 bases and J by 4 bases, with 5 bases left in between. The V gene's germline CDR1 is MNHNS and CDR2 SASEGT. CDR3 length: 12 residues. This CDR3 is CASSESGYGYTF. CDR3 nucleotide sequence: TGTGCCAGCAGTGAATCCGGCTATGGCTACACCTTC.

V gene TRBV2 combines with J gene TRBJ1-1; D is uncertain. V shed 7 bases and J shed 2 bases, with 5 bases lying between them. The germline V gene encodes CDR1 SNHLY and CDR2 FYNNEI. The CDR3 loop spans 11 amino acids. The CDR3 protein is CASMRNTEAFF. DNA of the CDR3: TGTGCCAGCATGAGAAACACTGAAGCTTTCTTT.

This clone was detected a few times. The chain uses TRBV5-4 and TRBJ1-1, with D unclear. The CDR3 is 13 residues long. The germline V and J ends were trimmed by 1 base and 8 bases, with 12 bases remaining between them. Germline values: CDR1 SGHNT, CDR2 YYREEE (reference sequence). DNA for the CDR3: TGTGCCAGCAGCTTGATGCCCGGGGAGGAAGCTTTCTTT. This encodes CASSLMPGEEAFF.

The rearrangement joins TRBV5-5 to TRBJ1-6; the D gene is possibly TRBD1 (5 bases). Trimming took off 0 bases at V and 0 bases at J, with 10 bases between the two ends. The CDR3 extends over 17 amino acids. Per the germline V gene, CDR1 is SGHKS and CDR2 is YYEKEE (reference sequence). In DNA, the CDR3 is TGTGCCAGCAGCTTGGACGGGGGATTCTCCTATAATTCACCCCTCCACTTT. Encoded protein: CASSLDGGFSYNSPLHF.

V and J are TRBV3-1 (or the pseudogene TRBV3-2) and TRBJ1-6, with D tentatively TRBD1 (5 bases). This CDR3 is 16 amino acids long. V lost 4 bases and J lost 7, with 17 bases in between. Per germline, CDR1 LGHDT and CDR2 YNNKEL (reference sequence). The CDR3 coding sequence is TGTGCCAGCAGCCCGACGTGGGGCAGGATCAATTCACCCCTCCACTTT. It translates to CASSPTWGRINSPLHF.

The chain links TRBV18 to TRBJ2-4, with a weak D call TRBD1 (5 bases). Germline V gene data show CDR1 as KGHSH and CDR2 as LQKENI. Trimming cost V 2 bases and J 7 bases, with 12 bases left between them. The CDR3 totals 14 residues. The CDR3 DNA reads TGTGCCAGCTCACCATCGGCAGGGAACAACATTCAGTACTTC. Its translation: CASSPSAGNNIQYF.

V gene TRBV28 combines with J gene TRBJ2-7; D is unclear. CDR3 size: 13 residues. Trimming shortened V by 6 bases and J by 3 bases, and 12 bases separated the two germline ends. CDR1 and CDR2 from the germline V gene are MDHEN and SYDVKM. CDR3 bases: TGTGCCAGCAGCTCCGTCGACAACTACGAGCAGTACGTC. Translated: CASSSVDNYEQYV.

The chain links TRBV5-4 to TRBJ1-2; tentatively, D is TRBD1 (5 bases). The CDR3 spans 14 residues. V was pared by 4 bases and J by 12 bases, with 22 bases between. Looked up from germline, CDR1 is SGHNT and CDR2 is YYREEE (reference sequence). CDR3 loop: CASSLQTEGTDDTF. The DNA for the CDR3 is TGTGCCAGCAGCCTACAAACGGAGGGGACGGACGACACCTTC.

This chain joins TRBV20-1 and TRBJ2-2; D is undetermined. V dropped 2 bases and J dropped 8 bases, with 6 bases sitting between them. Germline V gene data show CDR1 as DFQATT and CDR2 as SNEGSKA (reference sequence). There are 11 residues in the CDR3. In DNA form, the CDR3 reads TGCAGTGCTAGAATCATGGGGGAGCTGTTTTTT. It codes for CSARIMGELFF.

On this clone: Other DNA variants within this sample encode the same CDR3. The chain employs TRBV11-3 and TRBJ2-1, with D perhaps matching TRBD1 (6 bases). V was shortened by 5 bases and J by 8 bases, with 19 bases between the two germline ends. CDR1 and CDR2 (germline): SGHNT, YENEEA. The CDR3 is 15 amino acids. CDR3 sequence: CASSIGGQALHEQFF. The CDR3 coding sequence is TGTGCCAGCAGCATAGGGGGACAAGCTCTCCATGAGCAGTTCTTC.

The genes are TRBV24-1 and TRBJ2-2, with D hard to call. The CDR3 consists of 15 residues. The germline V and J ends were trimmed by 10 bases and 4 bases, with 18 bases remaining between them. The germline V gene has CDR1 KGHDR and CDR2 SFDVKD. CDR3 sequence: CATTTSDSATGELFF. As DNA, the CDR3 is TGTGCCACAACGACATCGGATTCGGCCACCGGGGAGCTGTTTTTT.

The count of this clone is one. This chain links TRBV2 with TRBJ1-5; 7 bases map to TRBD1. Germline V gives CDR1 SNHLY, CDR2 FYNNEI. V gave up 6 bases and J gave up 4 bases; unmatched junction bases: 9. The CDR3 is 15 residues long. CDR3 sequence: CASRTGTAINQPQHF. CDR3 DNA: TGTGCCAGCAGAACCGGGACAGCGATAAATCAGCCCCAGCATTTT. The variable domain in full, with the rest retrieved from reference TRBV2 and TRBJ1-5, is EPEVTQTPSHQVTQMGQEVILRCVPISNHLYFYWYRQILGQKVEFLVSFYNNEISEKSEIFDDQFSVERPDGSNFTLKIRSTKLEDSAMYFCASRTGTAINQPQHFGDGTRLSIL.

The V call is TRBV7-9, the J call TRBJ1-1; tentative D call: TRBD1 (5 bases). Germline values: CDR1 SEHNR, CDR2 FQNEAQ (reference sequence). The V end lost 5 bases, the J end lost 3 bases, and 19 bases lay between the germline ends. The CDR3 length is 16 residues. This chain's CDR3 is CASSLLGFQGDTEAFF. CDR3 bases: TGTGCCAGCAGCCTCTTAGGATTTCAGGGTGACACTGAAGCTTTCTTT.

The chain links TRBV29-1 to TRBJ2-2; D remains unclear. Germline V lookup: CDR1 SQVTM, CDR2 ANQGSEA. Trimming cost V 7 bases and J 1 base, with 7 bases left between them. The CDR3 consists of 12 residues. Written as DNA, the CDR3 is TGCAGCGGGCAGAAGAACACCGGGGAGCTGTTTTTT. Amino acids: CSGQKNTGELFF.

The chain recombines TRBV19 with TRBJ2-2; D might be TRBD2 (5 bases). This CDR3 is built from 17 residues. In germline, CDR1 is LNHDA, CDR2 SQIVND (reference sequence). Trimming took off 5 bases at V and 1 base at J, with 17 bases between the two ends. This chain's CDR3 is CASSPASGVGNTGELFF. DNA of the CDR3: TGTGCCAGTAGTCCCGCCTCCGGGGTGGGGAACACCGGGGAGCTGTTTTTT.

The chain recombines TRBV5-1 with TRBJ1-3; possibly TRBD1 for D (5 bases). The CDR3 covers 16 residues. Germline loops: CDR1 SGHRS, CDR2 YFSETQ. V gave up 0 bases and J gave up 0 bases, with 10 bases separating them. The CDR3: CASSLAEDISGNTIYF. The CDR3 coding sequence is TGCGCCAGCAGCTTGGCCGAGGACATCTCTGGAAACACCATATATTTT.

The V call is TRBV11-3, the J call TRBJ2-1; 9 bases agree with TRBD1. The V gene's germline CDR1 is SGHNT and CDR2 YENEEA. Trimming at V came to 4 bases and at J to 3 bases, leaving 4 bases not matched to a gene. The CDR3 extends over 15 amino acids. The CDR3 DNA follows: TGTGCCAGCAGCTCCGGGACAGGGATCTACAATGAGCAGTTCTTC. It specifies CASSSGTGIYNEQFF.